A selection of T cell receptor beta chains follows, all from one sample in a study of beta chain features in type 1 diabetes. Some clones are missing from TCRdb's copy, which holds only in-frame ones; the method was immunoSEQ multiplex PCR. In the table there are fewer than 350,000 clones, around a fifth of which are singletons. The sample consisted of naive CD4+ T cells from blood. Receptors originate from a young woman in good health. CDR3s include the opening cysteine and the closing phenylalanine or tryptophan. D genes are given only for firm matches. The size entry is marked missing in some rows and otherwise reads once, few, many or a size class.

abundance: NA
j_gene: TRBJ1-2
d_gene: NA
v_gene: TRBV14
CDR3nt: TGTGCCAGCAGCCCAGGCTATGGCTACACCTTC
CDR3aa: CASSPGYGYTF

abundance: few
j_gene: TRBJ1-2
d_gene: NA
v_gene: TRBV4-2
CDR3nt: TGTGCCAGCAGCCAAGATAATCGTCTTCAGGCCTTC
CDR3aa: CASSQDNRLQAF

abundance: NA
j_gene: TRBJ2-1
d_gene: NA
v_gene: TRBV5-1
CDR3nt: TGCGCCAGCAGCCCGGGGACAAAGAACAATGAGCAGTTCTTC
CDR3aa: CASSPGTKNNEQFF

abundance: NA
j_gene: TRBJ2-3
d_gene: TRBD2
v_gene: TRBV19
CDR3nt: TGTGCCAGTACTAGGACTAGCGGCACAGATACGCAGTATTTT
CDR3aa: CASTRTSGTDTQYF

abundance: NA
j_gene: TRBJ1-1
d_gene: NA
v_gene: TRBV29-1
CDR3nt: TGCAGCGGTCAGAGAACAGGGACTGAAGCTTTCTTT
CDR3aa: CSGQRTGTEAFF

abundance: few
j_gene: TRBJ2-1
d_gene: TRBD2
v_gene: TRBV7-2
CDR3nt: TGTGCCAGCAGCCGACTAGCGGGGGGCGAGCAGTTCTTC
CDR3aa: CASSRLAGGEQFF

abundance: NA
j_gene: TRBJ2-6
d_gene: NA
v_gene: TRBV19
CDR3nt: TGTGCCAGTCGCAATCTTCAGGGGCGGAGCTCTGGGGCCAACGTCCTGACTTTC
CDR3aa: CASRNLQGRSSGANVLTF

abundance: NA
j_gene: TRBJ2-4
d_gene: NA
v_gene: TRBV7-9
CDR3nt: TGTGCCAGCAGCCCCCCAGTGAGGAGAGGAGCCAAAAACATTCAGTACTTC
CDR3aa: CASSPPVRRGAKNIQYF

abundance: few
j_gene: TRBJ2-5
d_gene: TRBD2
v_gene: TRBV5-1
CDR3nt: TGCGCCAGCAGGACTAGCGGGGGTACGGAGACCCAGTACTTC
CDR3aa: CASRTSGGTETQYF

abundance: few
j_gene: TRBJ2-7
d_gene: TRBD2
v_gene: TRBV7-3
CDR3nt: TGTGCCAGCAGTATAGCGGGGGGTTCCTACGAGCAGTACTTC
CDR3aa: CASSIAGGSYEQYF

abundance: NA
j_gene: TRBJ2-5
d_gene: TRBD2
v_gene: TRBV19
CDR3nt: TGTGCCAGTAGTCGGACTAGCGGGATACAAGAGACCCAGTACTTC
CDR3aa: CASSRTSGIQETQYF

abundance: few
j_gene: TRBJ2-7
d_gene: NA
v_gene: TRBV6-5
CDR3nt: TGTGCCAGCAGTTACAGTTGGGGGGAACCCTACGAGCAGTACTTC
CDR3aa: CASSYSWGEPYEQYF

abundance: few
j_gene: TRBJ1-2
d_gene: TRBD1
v_gene: TRBV5-1
CDR3nt: TGCGCCAGCAGCAGCGCCGGGACAGGAGGTCAAGGCTACACCTTC
CDR3aa: CASSSAGTGGQGYTF

abundance: few
j_gene: TRBJ2-7
d_gene: TRBD2
v_gene: TRBV6-1
CDR3nt: TGTGCAGGGGGGCTAGCGGGAGTCTCCTACGAGCAGTACTTC
CDR3aa: CAGGLAGVSYEQYF

abundance: few
j_gene: TRBJ1-2
d_gene: NA
v_gene: TRBV1
CDR3nt: TGCACCAGCAGCCAAGGCGGCACGACTGGGGGGATAACTAATGGCTACACCTTC
CDR3aa: CTSSQGGTTGGITNGYTF

abundance: few
j_gene: TRBJ1-2
d_gene: TRBD1
v_gene: TRBV5-1
CDR3nt: TGCGCCAGCAGCTCCGGGACAGACTATGGCTACACCTTC
CDR3aa: CASSSGTDYGYTF

abundance: few
j_gene: TRBJ1-1
d_gene: NA
v_gene: TRBV15
CDR3nt: TGTGCCACCAGCAGAACAGGGATTAGTGAAGCTTTCTTT
CDR3aa: CATSRTGISEAFF

abundance: few
j_gene: TRBJ2-2
d_gene: TRBD2
v_gene: TRBV4-2
CDR3nt: TGTGCCAGCAGCCAAGATAGGTCTAGCGGGGGGGCGAGGACCGGGGAGCTGTTTTTT
CDR3aa: CASSQDRSSGGARTGELFF

abundance: few
j_gene: TRBJ2-5
d_gene: TRBD2
v_gene: TRBV2
CDR3nt: TGTGCCAGCAGGCCTACTAGCGGGGGACAGGAGACCCAGTACTTC
CDR3aa: CASRPTSGGQETQYF

abundance: NA
j_gene: TRBJ2-7
d_gene: NA
v_gene: TRBV18
CDR3nt: TGTGCCAGCTCCGCGGAGAGCCGCCCGGCCTACGAGCAGTACTTC
CDR3aa: CASSAESRPAYEQYF

abundance: NA
j_gene: TRBJ2-5
d_gene: TRBD2
v_gene: TRBV5-1
CDR3nt: TGCGCCAGCAGCTACCGAGTGACTAGCGGGAGGGCCGTCGAGACCCAGTACTTC
CDR3aa: CASSYRVTSGRAVETQYF

abundance: few
j_gene: TRBJ2-6
d_gene: NA
v_gene: TRBV9
CDR3nt: TGTGCCAGCAGCGGAACAACCGGGAGCCACTCTGGGGCCAACGTCCTGACTTTC
CDR3aa: CASSGTTGSHSGANVLTF

abundance: few
j_gene: TRBJ1-5
d_gene: NA
v_gene: TRBV2
CDR3nt: TGTGCCAGCAGTCGCAGGGACTATCAGCCCCAGCATTTT
CDR3aa: CASSRRDYQPQHF

abundance: NA
j_gene: TRBJ2-1
d_gene: TRBD2
v_gene: TRBV7-9
CDR3nt: TGTGCCTCATGGCGGGAGGCTGATGAGCAGTTCTTC
CDR3aa: CASWREADEQFF

abundance: NA
j_gene: TRBJ2-1
d_gene: TRBD1
v_gene: TRBV5-1
CDR3nt: TGCGCCAGCAGCTCGGGGACAGAGTACAATGAGCAGTTCTTC
CDR3aa: CASSSGTEYNEQFF

abundance: NA
j_gene: TRBJ2-5
d_gene: NA
v_gene: TRBV5-1
CDR3nt: TGCGCCAGCAGCTTGGTCGGGTACCAAGAGACCCAGTACTTC
CDR3aa: CASSLVGYQETQYF

abundance: few
j_gene: TRBJ2-7
d_gene: TRBD2
v_gene: TRBV18
CDR3nt: TGTGCCAGCTCACCACCAGCCGGGAGGGCCGCCAACGAGCAGTACTTC
CDR3aa: CASSPPAGRAANEQYF

abundance: few
j_gene: TRBJ1-2
d_gene: NA
v_gene: TRBV5-1
CDR3nt: TGCGCCAGCAGCCCACAGGGTAGCGACTATGGCTACACCTTC
CDR3aa: CASSPQGSDYGYTF

abundance: NA
j_gene: TRBJ1-1
d_gene: NA
v_gene: TRBV5-1
CDR3nt: TGCGCCAGCAGCTTGGAAGGGTGGGGCAGCTCTGAAGCTTTCTTT
CDR3aa: CASSLEGWGSSEAFF

abundance: NA
j_gene: TRBJ2-7
d_gene: TRBD2
v_gene: TRBV6-5
CDR3nt: TGTGCCAGCAGTTACTCAGCGGGAAACGAGCAGTACTTC
CDR3aa: CASSYSAGNEQYF

abundance: few
j_gene: TRBJ2-6
d_gene: TRBD1
v_gene: TRBV7-8
CDR3nt: TGTGCCAGCAGCCGACAACAGGGGCCTGGGGCCAACGTCCTGACTTTC
CDR3aa: CASSRQQGPGANVLTF

abundance: few
j_gene: TRBJ1-1
d_gene: NA
v_gene: TRBV7-9
CDR3nt: TGTGCCAGCAGCTCTGGACAGCTAATAATGAACACTGAAGCTTTCTTT
CDR3aa: CASSSGQLIMNTEAFF

abundance: few
j_gene: TRBJ1-6
d_gene: TRBD1
v_gene: TRBV6-5
CDR3nt: TGTGCCAGCACTCGAGGACAGGGTGATAATTCACCCCTCCACTTT
CDR3aa: CASTRGQGDNSPLHF

abundance: NA
j_gene: TRBJ1-3
d_gene: NA
v_gene: TRBV11-2
CDR3nt: TGTGCCAGCAGCTTCGACAGACTCTCTGGAAACACCATATATTTT
CDR3aa: CASSFDRLSGNTIYF

abundance: NA
j_gene: TRBJ2-3
d_gene: TRBD1
v_gene: TRBV4-3
CDR3nt: TGCGCCAGCAGCCAAGAAAGGGGGCCGTGGGCAGATACGCAGTATTTT
CDR3aa: CASSQERGPWADTQYF

abundance: NA
j_gene: TRBJ2-5
d_gene: NA
v_gene: TRBV15
CDR3nt: TGTGCCACCAGCAGAGGCTCGGGAATCGAGGCCCAGTACTTC
CDR3aa: CATSRGSGIEAQYF

abundance: NA
j_gene: TRBJ2-3
d_gene: NA
v_gene: TRBV29-1
CDR3nt: TGCAGCGTGGCATCGGGAGATACGCAGTATTTT
CDR3aa: CSVASGDTQYF

abundance: few
j_gene: TRBJ2-3
d_gene: TRBD2
v_gene: TRBV5-1
CDR3nt: TGCGCCAGCAGCTCGAGCGGGATTTTTGGAGATACGCAGTATTTT
CDR3aa: CASSSSGIFGDTQYF

abundance: few
j_gene: TRBJ1-5
d_gene: TRBD1
v_gene: TRBV15
CDR3nt: TGTGCCACCACTCCGACAGGGTCTCCCAATCAGCCCCAGCATTTT
CDR3aa: CATTPTGSPNQPQHF

abundance: NA
j_gene: TRBJ1-5
d_gene: NA
v_gene: TRBV18
CDR3nt: TGTGCCAGCTCACCCCTCGGCGGCGTCCTCAATCAGCCCCAGCATTTT
CDR3aa: CASSPLGGVLNQPQHF

abundance: few
j_gene: TRBJ2-1
d_gene: TRBD2
v_gene: TRBV30
CDR3nt: TGTGCCTGGAGTACTAGCGGGAGCTCCTACAATGAGCAGTTCTTC
CDR3aa: CAWSTSGSSYNEQFF

abundance: few
j_gene: TRBJ1-1
d_gene: NA
v_gene: TRBV30
CDR3nt: TGTGCCTGGGTAAGGGGAACGAACACTGAAGCTTTCTTT
CDR3aa: CAWVRGTNTEAFF

abundance: few
j_gene: TRBJ2-2
d_gene: NA
v_gene: TRBV7-9
CDR3nt: TGTGCCAGCAGCCCCCGGTGGGCCAGAACTACCGGGGAGCTGTTTTTT
CDR3aa: CASSPRWARTTGELFF

abundance: NA
j_gene: TRBJ2-3
d_gene: TRBD2
v_gene: TRBV5-1
CDR3nt: TGCGCCAGCAGCTTGGTTCTAGCCTCTAGCGGGAGCACAGATACGCAGTATTTT
CDR3aa: CASSLVLASSGSTDTQYF

abundance: few
j_gene: TRBJ2-4
d_gene: TRBD1
v_gene: TRBV6-6
CDR3nt: TGTGCCAGCAGCCGGGGGACAGGGAACATTCAGTACTTC
CDR3aa: CASSRGTGNIQYF

abundance: NA
j_gene: TRBJ2-3
d_gene: NA
v_gene: TRBV7-9
CDR3nt: TGTGCCAGCAGCTTAGGACTCTCCACAGATACGCAGTATTTT
CDR3aa: CASSLGLSTDTQYF

abundance: few
j_gene: TRBJ1-5
d_gene: NA
v_gene: TRBV30
CDR3nt: TGTGCCTGGAGTGTAGGGGGAGTTCAGCCCCAGCATTTT
CDR3aa: CAWSVGGVQPQHF

abundance: NA
j_gene: TRBJ2-3
d_gene: NA
v_gene: TRBV11-2
CDR3nt: TGTGCCAGCAGCTCCACGGGAGATACGCAGTATTTT
CDR3aa: CASSSTGDTQYF

abundance: few
j_gene: TRBJ2-2
d_gene: NA
v_gene: TRBV5-1
CDR3nt: TGCGCCAGCAGCTTGAACACGAACACCGGGGAGCTGTTTTTT
CDR3aa: CASSLNTNTGELFF

abundance: NA
j_gene: TRBJ2-3
d_gene: NA
v_gene: TRBV5-4
CDR3nt: TGTGCCAGCAGCTTGGGTAGCGGAGCCACAGATACGCAGTATTTT
CDR3aa: CASSLGSGATDTQYF

abundance: few
j_gene: TRBJ2-1
d_gene: NA
v_gene: TRBV28
CDR3nt: TGTGCCAGCAGTTTGGCGGGACGCTTCCAGGTTGAGCAGTTCTTC
CDR3aa: CASSLAGRFQVEQFF

abundance: NA
j_gene: TRBJ2-3
d_gene: NA
v_gene: TRBV2
CDR3nt: TGTGCCAGCAATACAGGTGTGGATACGCAGTATTTT
CDR3aa: CASNTGVDTQYF

abundance: NA
j_gene: TRBJ2-7
d_gene: TRBD2
v_gene: TRBV11-1
CDR3nt: TGTGCCAGCAGCTTATTCGGACTAGGTTACGAGCAGTACTTC
CDR3aa: CASSLFGLGYEQYF

abundance: few
j_gene: TRBJ1-1
d_gene: NA
v_gene: TRBV15
CDR3nt: TGTGCCACCAGGAGGATACAGAACACTGAAGCTTTCTTT
CDR3aa: CATRRIQNTEAFF

abundance: few
j_gene: TRBJ2-7
d_gene: NA
v_gene: TRBV7-2
CDR3nt: TGTGCCAGCAGCCCCCCTAGCTCCTACGAGCAGTACTTC
CDR3aa: CASSPPSSYEQYF

abundance: few
j_gene: TRBJ2-7
d_gene: NA
v_gene: TRBV20-1
CDR3nt: TGCAGTGCTAGTCCCAGGTACGAGCAGTACTTC
CDR3aa: CSASPRYEQYF

abundance: NA
j_gene: TRBJ2-7
d_gene: TRBD2
v_gene: TRBV9
CDR3nt: TGTGCCAATAGCGGGAGCTTCGACGAGCAGTACTTC
CDR3aa: CANSGSFDEQYF

abundance: few
j_gene: TRBJ2-1
d_gene: TRBD1
v_gene: TRBV4-2
CDR3nt: TGTGCCAGCAGCCAAGGACAGGGGGGCTACAATGAGCAGTTCTTC
CDR3aa: CASSQGQGGYNEQFF